These 23 T cell receptor beta chains share one sample of origin, sequenced in a study of T-cell memory formation after mild COVID-19. TCRdb ran MiXCR on the 5' RACE reads and lists one entry per CDR3 protein. The table lists roughly 100,000 distinct CDR3 sequences, approximately 15% of them singletons, with around 28% in the top ten. Material for sequencing was PBMCs or a T cell subset sorted from them (not recorded which). The receptors derive from an adult woman who had mild COVID-19 (a few samples of this study predate the infection). Cell type and time point are not known.

In its sample, this clonotype was seen a few times. The V call is TRBV7-2, the J call TRBJ2-6; 9 bases match TRBD2. The length of the CDR3 is 19 residues. CDR1 SGHTA and CDR2 FQGNSA come from the germline V gene. The J segment lost 0 bases and the V segment lost 5 bases, leaving 11 bases of the junction unmatched. The CDR3 spells CASSRFSPSGDSGANVLTF. CDR3 DNA sequence: TGTGCCAGCAGCAGATTCAGCCCTAGCGGGGACTCTGGGGCCAACGTCCTGACTTTC.

The chain uses TRBV9 and TRBJ2-1, with TRBD2 matching over 8 bases. Trimming took 4 bases from V and 8 from J; bases not matched to a gene: 11. The CDR3 is made up of 15 amino acids. CDR1 and CDR2 from the germline V gene are SGDLS and YYNGEE. CDR3 in amino acids: CASSPGLAHFDEQFF. The CDR3 DNA reads as TGTGCCAGCAGCCCCGGACTAGCCCATTTCGATGAGCAGTTCTTC.

CDR3 loop: CATSDGQGETEAFF. For the CDR3, the DNA is TGTGCCACCAGTGACGGACAGGGGGAAACTGAAGCTTTCTTT. This chain connects TRBV24-1 to TRBJ1-1; 10 bases line up with TRBD1. With V trimmed by 4 bases and J by 5 bases, 3 bases remained unmatched. The CDR3 has 14 amino acids. Looked up from germline, CDR1 is KGHDR and CDR2 is SFDVKD.

This clonotype was counted only a few times. J is TRBJ2-7 and V is TRBV5-1; possible D gene TRBD1, 6 bases. The CDR3 is 15 residues long. Deletions cut 0 bases from V and 4 bases from J, with 14 bases between. Germline V CDR1 and CDR2: SGHRS, YFSETQ. The CDR3 DNA is TGCGCCAGCAGCTTGGCCCTCGGACAGAGATACGAGCAGTACTTC. Its protein is CASSLALGQRYEQYF.

This clonotype has more than one count but fewer than ten. This chain links TRBV4-1 with TRBJ2-1, with D possibly TRBD1 on 5 matching bases. This CDR3 spans 14 amino acids. Per germline, CDR1 MGHRA and CDR2 YSYEKL. V was pared by 4 bases and J by 8 bases, with 15 bases between. DNA for the CDR3: TGCGCCAGCAGCCCAGGAGCAGGGATCTATGAGCAGTTCTTC. Its protein is CASSPGAGIYEQFF.

In this sample, this clonotype turned up a few times. The chain couples TRBV5-1 to TRBJ2-5; D is uncertain. V lost 0 bases to trimming and J lost 3 bases, with 6 bases between them. The CDR3 consists of 13 residues. Germline V gives CDR1 SGHRS, CDR2 YFSETQ. Here the CDR3 DNA reads TGCGCCAGCAGCTTGGTGGGCGAAGAGACCCAGTACTTC. This translates into CASSLVGEETQYF.

This chain connects TRBV20-1 to TRBJ2-3, with 13 bases aligning to TRBD2. V lost 5 bases, J lost 1 base, and 12 bases stayed unmatched. Germline loops: CDR1 DFQATT, CDR2 SNEGSKA (reference sequence). The length of the CDR3 is 18 residues. DNA of the CDR3: TGCAGTGCTCCTCCGGGAACTAGCGGGGGGGATCGCACAGATACGCAGTATTTT. Encoded protein: CSAPPGTSGGDRTDTQYF.

The chain recombines TRBV10-2 with TRBJ2-7; 9 bases fit TRBD2. Germline V lookup: CDR1 WSHSY, CDR2 SAAADI. The junction had 24 bases not matched to a gene; V was cut back by 5 bases and J by 4 bases. The CDR3 has 20 amino acids. Written as DNA, the CDR3 is TGCGCCAGCAGTCCACCGGTGACTAGCGGAGAAACGCGGACCCCATACGAGCAGTACTTC. Its protein product is CASSPPVTSGETRTPYEQYF.

The chain uses TRBV7-9 and TRBJ2-2; the D gene is possibly TRBD1 (6 bases). The germline V gene encodes CDR1 SEHNR and CDR2 FQNEAQ (reference sequence). Deletions cut 5 bases from V and 6 bases from J, with 13 bases between. This CDR3 is built from 14 residues. The CDR3 reads CASSPTGFAGELFF. The CDR3 DNA sequence: TGTGCCAGCAGCCCAACAGGGTTCGCCGGGGAGCTGTTTTTT.

The chain is built from TRBV13 and TRBJ1-4, with D maybe TRBD1 (6 bases). Germline V CDR1 and CDR2: PRHDT, FYEKMQ (reference sequence). The ends were cut back, 2 bases at V and 12 bases at J, with 13 bases in the middle. CDR3 length: 13 residues. This chain's CDR3 is CASSLRARGELFF. CDR3 DNA sequence: TGTGCCAGCAGCTTAAGAGCCAGGGGCGAACTGTTTTTT. The variable domain in full, with the rest retrieved from reference TRBV13 and TRBJ1-4, is AAGVIQSPRHLIKEKRETATLKCYPIPRHDTVYWYQQGPGQDPQFLISFYEKMQSDKGSIPDRFSAQQFSDYHSELNMSSLELGDSALYFCASSLRARGELFFGSGTQLSVL.

V gene TRBV11-2 combines with J gene TRBJ2-3; no clear D. CDR3 length: 13 residues. Germline V gene lookup returns CDR1 SGHAT and CDR2 FQNNGV. V was trimmed by 5 bases and J by 6 bases, leaving 12 bases between them. The CDR3 region is CASSILLSDTQYF. The CDR3 nucleotides read TGTGCCAGCAGCATACTTTTATCCGATACGCAGTATTTT.

The chain uses TRBV12-3 or TRBV12-4 and TRBJ1-1, with 8 bases identical to TRBD1. J gave up 5 bases and V 6 bases, and 17 bases lay outside the gene matches. The CDR3 is 17 amino acids. CDR3 region: CASSLQRQGRWRTEAFF. The CDR3 DNA reads as TGTGCCAGCAGCCTACAGCGACAGGGGCGATGGCGGACTGAAGCTTTCTTT.

This clonotype was seen repeatedly, ten times or more. The chain combines TRBV7-9 with TRBJ2-5; D tentatively fits TRBD1 or TRBD2 (5 bases each). Germline-derived CDR1 and CDR2 are SEHNR and FQNEAQ (reference sequence). CDR3 length equals 14 residues. The V end lost 5 bases, the J end lost 5 bases, and 15 bases lay between the germline ends. The CDR3 DNA sequence: TGTGCCAGCAGCCCCCCGGGGCCCCGCGAGACCCAGTACTTC. Amino acids: CASSPPGPRETQYF.

A few counts support this clonotype. This rearrangement joins TRBV20-1 to TRBJ2-7, with a weak D call TRBD2 (5 bases). Germline V gene sequence: CDR1 DFQATT, CDR2 SNEGSKA (reference sequence). The CDR3 sequence is 18 residues long. V lost 0 bases to trimming and J lost 3 bases, with 24 bases between them. The CDR3 DNA follows: TGCAGTGCTAGAGATTATTTTCCCGAGAGCGGCGCCGACTACGAGCAGTACTTC. The encoded protein is CSARDYFPESGADYEQYF.

This clonotype was counted between two and nine times. The J gene is TRBJ2-7, the V gene TRBV4-1; possibly TRBD2 for D (6 bases). Germline V gene sequence: CDR1 MGHRA, CDR2 YSYEKL. With 3 bases removed from V and 5 bases from J, the gap between germline ends came to 17 bases. The CDR3 has 15 residues. CDR3: CASSQVGTPRDEQYF. The CDR3 DNA follows: TGCGCCAGCAGCCAGGTCGGGACTCCACGTGACGAGCAGTACTTC.

This clonotype was seen a handful of times. This sequence joins TRBV24-1 and TRBJ2-3; TRBD1 is a possible D gene (6 bases). The CDR3 has 19 residues. From germline, CDR1 is KGHDR and CDR2 SFDVKD. Trimming took off 6 bases at V and 0 bases at J, with 24 bases between the two ends. In DNA, the CDR3 is TGTGCCACCAGTCAGGCCCAGACAGGACGAAATCCTAGCACAGATACGCAGTATTTT. This encodes CATSQAQTGRNPSTDTQYF.

V and J are TRBV12-3 or TRBV12-4 and TRBJ1-1; D is ambiguous. Trimming cost V 3 bases and J 8 bases, with 7 bases left between them. The length of the CDR3 is 11 residues. The CDR3 region is CASSLGWEAFF. For the CDR3, the DNA is TGTGCCAGCAGTTTGGGGTGGGAAGCTTTCTTT.

V is TRBV9 and J is TRBJ1-1; the D is unclear. V lost 0 bases to trimming and J lost 1 base, with 10 bases between them. The CDR3 is 15 amino acids. Germline CDR1 reads SGDLS; CDR2 reads YYNGEE. CDR3 sequence: CASSVVSAANTEAFF. The CDR3 region has the DNA TGTGCCAGCAGCGTAGTATCGGCAGCGAACACTGAAGCTTTCTTT.

V gene TRBV6-5 combines with J gene TRBJ1-1; tentatively, D is TRBD1 (6 bases). With 2 bases removed from V and 4 bases from J, the gap between germline ends came to 11 bases. CDR1 and CDR2 (germline): MNHEY, SVGAGI. This CDR3 has 14 residues. The CDR3 reads CASSYEQGSTEAFF. Written as DNA, the CDR3 is TGTGCCAGCAGTTACGAGCAGGGGAGCACTGAAGCTTTCTTT.

The chain carries TRBV5-5 and TRBJ1-1; D not resolved. Trimming shortened V by 4 bases and J by 4 bases, and 8 bases separated the two germline ends. The CDR3 sequence is 12 residues long. Germline V gene sequence: CDR1 SGHKS, CDR2 YYEKEE (reference sequence). The CDR3: CASSVYVTEAFF. DNA for the CDR3: TGTGCCAGCAGCGTATATGTCACTGAAGCTTTCTTT.

This clonotype came up many times. The chain joins TRBV29-1 to TRBJ2-1; unclear D gene. The V end lost 1 base, the J end lost 7 bases, and 17 bases lay between the germline ends. Germline-derived CDR1 and CDR2 are SQVTM and ANQGSEA. The CDR3 runs to 15 residues. The CDR3 coding sequence is TGCAGCGTTGAAGGCCTCTCCCTTGCCCCGAATGAGCAGTTCTTC. Protein: CSVEGLSLAPNEQFF.

By proportion, this clonotype is medium-sized. The CDR3 is CAWSQGGVDGYTF. The CDR3 coding sequence is TGTGCCTGGAGTCAAGGGGGCGTCGATGGCTACACCTTC. This rearrangement joins TRBV30 to TRBJ1-2; 7 nucleotides agree with TRBD1. Germline V gene lookup returns CDR1 GTSNPN and CDR2 SVGIG (reference sequence). CDR3 size: 13 residues. Losses at the gene ends were 2 bases for V and 6 bases for J; bases not matched to a gene: 6.

The V gene is TRBV27, the J gene TRBJ1-1, with D possibly TRBD1 on 6 matching bases. The CDR3 is 15 amino acids. The V gene lost 4 bases and the J gene lost 0 bases, with 12 bases spanning the gap. Germline V CDR1 and CDR2: MNHEY, SMNVEV (reference sequence). CDR3 sequence reads: CASSSGQTLNTEAFF. The CDR3 DNA reads as TGTGCCAGCAGTTCCGGACAGACCTTGAACACTGAAGCTTTCTTT.